The rows below give T cell receptor beta chains drawn from one sample of a study of PD-1 blockade in classical Hodgkin lymphoma. The assay was immunoSEQ multiplex PCR, and TCRdb's table has in-frame clones only and misses some. Here the sample spans about 33,000 clones, 65% to 80% being singletons. This specimen was peripheral blood mononuclear cells (PBMCs), taken before the fourth cycle of nivolumab. These receptors were obtained from a human donor with classical Hodgkin lymphoma. The CDR3 runs from the conserved cysteine through the conserved F or W. Fields, in order: CDR3 length, D gene, J gene, V gene, clone size, CDR3 DNA, CDR3 protein. D genes are given only for firm matches. Size values are once, few and many counts, or a class for expanded clones, and some rows have none.

length: 14; D: -; J: TRBJ1-6; V: TRBV19; size: few; DNA: TGTGCCAGTAGAGGGACACCTAATAATTCACCCCTCCACTTT; CDR3: CASRGTPNNSPLHF
length: 13; D: -; J: TRBJ2-1; V: TRBV11-2; size: -; DNA: TGTGCCAGCAGCTTAGCGGCCTACAATGAGCAGTTCTTC; CDR3: CASSLAAYNEQFF
length: 16; D: -; J: TRBJ1-2; V: TRBV2; size: few; DNA: TGTGCCAGCAGTGAAGTTGGAGGGGGGACTAACTATGGCTACACCTTC; CDR3: CASSEVGGGTNYGYTF
length: 15; D: -; J: TRBJ2-5; V: TRBV28; size: few; DNA: TGTGCCAGCAGTTTGGGTGGAGAAACGAGAGAGACCCAGTACTTC; CDR3: CASSLGGETRETQYF
length: 15; D: TRBD2; J: TRBJ2-7; V: TRBV6-5; size: -; DNA: TGTGCCAGCAGTAAAAATAGCGGGAGGGCCTACGAGCAGTACTTC; CDR3: CASSKNSGRAYEQYF
length: 14; D: TRBD2; J: TRBJ2-3; V: TRBV11-3; size: few; DNA: TGTGCCAGCAGCCAGGGACTAGCGGGGGATACGCAGTATTTT; CDR3: CASSQGLAGDTQYF
length: 12; D: -; J: TRBJ1-2; V: TRBV2; size: -; DNA: TGTGCCAGCAGGGCAGCCAATTATGGCTACACCTTC; CDR3: CASRAANYGYTF
length: 14; D: TRBD1; J: TRBJ1-1; V: TRBV27; size: -; DNA: TGTGCCAGCAGTTTCACCACAGGGGGCACTGAAGCTTTCTTT; CDR3: CASSFTTGGTEAFF
length: 12; D: -; J: TRBJ2-1; V: TRBV10-3; size: -; DNA: TGTGCCATCAGTGAGTCAAGGGCTGAGCAGTTCTTC; CDR3: CAISESRAEQFF
length: 17; D: -; J: TRBJ1-5; V: TRBV28; size: -; DNA: TGTGCCAGCAGTCCCCTGGGAGTGACAGTCTCCAATCAGCCCCAGCATTTT; CDR3: CASSPLGVTVSNQPQHF
length: 15; D: TRBD2; J: TRBJ2-5; V: TRBV2; size: -; DNA: TGTGCCAGCAGTGAATTGACTAGCGGGACAGAGACCCAGTACTTC; CDR3: CASSELTSGTETQYF
length: 15; D: -; J: TRBJ2-1; V: TRBV12-5; size: -; DNA: TGTGCTAGTGGCCTGGGCTCTAGTTCCTACAATGAGCAGTTCTTC; CDR3: CASGLGSSSYNEQFF
length: 16; D: TRBD2; J: TRBJ2-3; V: TRBV2; size: -; DNA: TGTGCCAGCAGTACTTCCTTAGCGGGGGGGAAAGATACGCAGTATTTT; CDR3: CASSTSLAGGKDTQYF
length: 15; D: TRBD1; J: TRBJ2-7; V: TRBV7-2; size: -; DNA: TGTGCCAGCAGCTGGGACAGGGGGTTTACCTACGAGCAGTACTTC; CDR3: CASSWDRGFTYEQYF
length: 16; D: -; J: TRBJ1-2; V: TRBV7-9; size: few; DNA: TGTGCCAGCAGCTTAGCGGATCGAGGTCCCGGGGCCGGCTACACCTTC; CDR3: CASSLADRGPGAGYTF
length: 16; D: -; J: TRBJ1-2; V: TRBV21-1; size: once; DNA: TGTGCCAGCAAAAACACGGGACAGTGCCCCAGGGATGGCTACACCTTC; CDR3: CASKNTGQCPRDGYTF